This entry lists 7 T cell receptor beta chains sequenced from one sample in a study of neurological immune-mediated disorders. TCRdb analysed the 5' RACE reads with MiXCR anew, one entry per CDR3 protein. Of 85,000 to 90,000 distinct CDR3 sequences in the sample, around 3.4% are singletons; the top ten hold roughly 2.9%. The sample taken for sequencing was PBMCs. The receptors were sampled from a woman between 45 and 60 years old with multiple sclerosis.

This clonotype has a count of ten or more. This chain connects TRBV7-2 to TRBJ1-6; D remains unclear. Per the germline V gene, CDR1 is SGHTA and CDR2 is FQGNSA. Trimming took off 2 bases at V and 11 bases at J, with 13 bases between the two ends. This CDR3 comprises 14 residues. CDR3 DNA sequence: TGTGCCAGCAGCTTACGCTCGGAGCGGGCACCCCTCCACTTT. Translation: CASSLRSERAPLHF. The full variable domain, in which reference TRBV7-2 and TRBJ1-6 provide the parts outside the CDR3, is GAGVSQSPSNKVTEKGKDVELRCDPISGHTALYWYRQSLGQGLEFLIYFQGNSAPDKSGLPSDRFSAERTGGSVSTLTIQRTQQEDSAVYLCASSLRSERAPLHFGNGTRLTVT.

This clonotype came up many times. This chain connects TRBV20-1 to TRBJ1-1; D is unclear. The CDR3 loop spans 12 amino acids. The germline V gene has CDR1 DFQATT and CDR2 SNEGSKA (reference sequence). V lost 3 bases and J 1 base, leaving 6 bases between the germline ends. CDR3 loop: CSASRQNTEAFF. The CDR3 DNA reads as TGCAGTGCTAGCCGGCAGAACACTGAAGCTTTCTTT.

This clonotype was recorded many times. The J gene is TRBJ1-6, the V gene TRBV6-5; D gene uncertain. In germline, CDR1 is MNHEY, CDR2 SVGAGI. This CDR3 contains 14 residues. V lost 2 bases to trimming and J lost 7 bases, with 9 bases between them. The CDR3 coding sequence is TGTGCCAGCAGTTACATAGGGTGGAATTCACCCCTCCACTTT. This codes for CASSYIGWNSPLHF.

This clonotype was counted at least ten times. The gene calls are TRBV5-6 and TRBJ2-1; possibly TRBD1 for D (6 bases). Germline V gene data show CDR1 as SGHDT and CDR2 as YYEEEE. The CDR3 has 15 amino acids. With 1 base removed from V and 12 bases from J, the gap between germline ends came to 20 bases. The CDR3 here is CASSLWQGWKVVQFF. DNA of the CDR3: TGTGCCAGCAGCTTGTGGCAGGGGTGGAAGGTAGTGCAGTTCTTC. Drawing the rest from reference TRBV5-6 and TRBJ2-1, the complete variable domain is DAGVTQSPTHLIKTRGQQVTLRCSPKSGHDTVSWYQQALGQGPQFIFQYYEEEERQRGNFPDRFSGHQFPNYSSELNVNALLLGDSALYLCASSLWQGWKVVQFFGPGTRLTVL.

The J gene is TRBJ1-1, the V gene TRBV9, with D perhaps matching TRBD1 (5 bases). This CDR3 spans 13 amino acids. V lost 5 bases and J lost 7, with 15 bases in between. Germline V CDR1 and CDR2: SGDLS, YYNGEE. CDR3 amino acids: CASSSPYGGEAFF. The DNA of the CDR3 is TGTGCCAGCAGTTCACCGTATGGGGGTGAAGCTTTCTTT.

This clonotype was observed at least ten times. This chain connects TRBV7-6 to TRBJ2-3, with 8 bases aligning to TRBD2. The V gene's germline CDR1 is SGHVS and CDR2 FNYEAQ. Trimming cost V 3 bases and J 4 bases; bases outside gene matches: 6. The CDR3 spans 15 residues. CDR3 nucleotides: TGTGCCAGCAGCTTCGGGACTAGTAGGGCAGATACGCAGTATTTT. Its protein is CASSFGTSRADTQYF.

This clonotype was recorded at least ten times. The rearrangement links TRBV6-5 to TRBJ2-7; TRBD1 matches at 11 bases. The CDR3 is 15 amino acids. CDR1 is MNHEY, CDR2 SVGAGI, per germline. The V gene end was trimmed by 7 bases and the J gene end by 3 bases; junction bases not matched to a gene: 8. As DNA, the CDR3 is TGTGCCAGCACCCGGAGGACAGGGGGCGTCTACGAGCAGTACTTC. The encoded protein is CASTRRTGGVYEQYF.